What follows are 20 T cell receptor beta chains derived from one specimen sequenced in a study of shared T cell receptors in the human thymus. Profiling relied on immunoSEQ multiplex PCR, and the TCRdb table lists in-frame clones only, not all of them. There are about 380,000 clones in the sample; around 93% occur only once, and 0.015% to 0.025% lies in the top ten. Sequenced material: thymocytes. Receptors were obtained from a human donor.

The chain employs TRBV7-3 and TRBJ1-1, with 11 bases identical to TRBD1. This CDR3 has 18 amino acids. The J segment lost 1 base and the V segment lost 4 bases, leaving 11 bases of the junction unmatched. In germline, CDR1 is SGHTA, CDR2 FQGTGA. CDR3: CASSSDRDRGWQNTEAFF. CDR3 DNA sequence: TGTGCCAGCAGCTCAGACCGGGACAGGGGGTGGCAGAACACTGAAGCTTTCTTT. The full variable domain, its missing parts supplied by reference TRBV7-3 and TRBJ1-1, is GAGVSQTPSNKVTEKGKYVELRCDPISGHTALYWYRQSLGQGPEFLIYFQGTGAADDSGLPNDRFFAVRPEGSVSTLKIQRTERGDSAVYLCASSSDRDRGWQNTEAFFGQGTRLTVV.

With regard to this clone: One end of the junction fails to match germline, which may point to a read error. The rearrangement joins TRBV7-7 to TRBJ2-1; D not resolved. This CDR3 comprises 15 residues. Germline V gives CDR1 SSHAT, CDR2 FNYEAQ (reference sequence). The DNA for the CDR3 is TGTGCTAGCAGCTTCCTTACTCAAGCCCGAGGTGAGCAGTTCTTC. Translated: CASSFLTQARGEQFF.

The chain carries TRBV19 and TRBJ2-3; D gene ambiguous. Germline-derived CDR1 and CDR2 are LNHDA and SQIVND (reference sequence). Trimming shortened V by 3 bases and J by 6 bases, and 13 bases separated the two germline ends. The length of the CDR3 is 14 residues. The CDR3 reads CASSIAPGLDTQYF. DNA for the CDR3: TGTGCCAGTAGTATTGCGCCCGGATTGGATACGCAGTATTTT.

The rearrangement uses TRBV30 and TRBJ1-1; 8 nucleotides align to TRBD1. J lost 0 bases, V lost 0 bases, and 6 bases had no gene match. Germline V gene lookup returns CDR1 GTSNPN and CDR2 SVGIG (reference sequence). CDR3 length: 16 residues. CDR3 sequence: CAWSVGQGGMNTEAFF. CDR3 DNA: TGTGCCTGGAGTGTAGGACAGGGAGGCATGAACACTGAAGCTTTCTTT.

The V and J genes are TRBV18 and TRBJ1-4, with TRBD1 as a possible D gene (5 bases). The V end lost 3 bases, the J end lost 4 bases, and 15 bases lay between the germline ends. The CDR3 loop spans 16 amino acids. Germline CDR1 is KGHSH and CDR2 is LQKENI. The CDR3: CASSPVGGAYNEKLFF. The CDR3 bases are TGTGCCAGCTCACCTGTCGGAGGGGCTTATAATGAAAAACTGTTTTTT. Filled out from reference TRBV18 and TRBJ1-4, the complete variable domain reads NAGVMQNPRHLVRRRGQEARLRCSPMKGHSHVYWYRQLPEEGLKFMVYLQKENIIDESGMPKERFSAEFPKEGPSILRIQQVVRGDSAAYFCASSPVGGAYNEKLFFGSGTQLSVL.

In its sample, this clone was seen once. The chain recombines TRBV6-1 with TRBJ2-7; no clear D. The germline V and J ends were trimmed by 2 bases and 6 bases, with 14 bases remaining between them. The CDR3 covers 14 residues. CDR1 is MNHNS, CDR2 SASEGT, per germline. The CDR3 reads CASSELSAGREQYF. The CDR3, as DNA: TGTGCCAGCAGTGAACTGTCGGCCGGTCGCGAGCAGTACTTC.

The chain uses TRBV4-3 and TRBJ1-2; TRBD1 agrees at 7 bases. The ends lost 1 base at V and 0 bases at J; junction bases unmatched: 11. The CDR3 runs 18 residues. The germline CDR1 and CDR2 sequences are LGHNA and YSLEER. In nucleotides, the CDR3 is TGCGCCAGCAGCCAAGTTCTTCAATGGCAGGGGGCTAACTATGGCTACACCTTC. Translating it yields CASSQVLQWQGANYGYTF.

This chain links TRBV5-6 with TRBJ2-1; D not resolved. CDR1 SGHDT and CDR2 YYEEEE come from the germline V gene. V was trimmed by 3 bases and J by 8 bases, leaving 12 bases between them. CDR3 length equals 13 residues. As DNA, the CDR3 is TGTGCCAGCAGCTCTCCACCGGGCTATGAGCAGTTCTTC. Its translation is CASSSPPGYEQFF.

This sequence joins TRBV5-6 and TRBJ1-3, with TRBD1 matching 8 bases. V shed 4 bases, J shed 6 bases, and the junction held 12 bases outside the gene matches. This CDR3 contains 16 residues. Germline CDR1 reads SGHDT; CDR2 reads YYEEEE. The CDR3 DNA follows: TGTGCCAGCAGCCCGACCTTGGACAGGGAGACAAACACCATATATTTT. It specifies CASSPTLDRETNTIYF.

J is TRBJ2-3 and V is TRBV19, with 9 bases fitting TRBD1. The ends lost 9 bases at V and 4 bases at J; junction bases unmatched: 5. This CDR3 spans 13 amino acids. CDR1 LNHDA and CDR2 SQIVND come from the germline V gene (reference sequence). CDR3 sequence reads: CASRGTGSDTQYF. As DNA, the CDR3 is TGTGCCAGCCGGGGGACAGGGTCAGATACGCAGTATTTT.

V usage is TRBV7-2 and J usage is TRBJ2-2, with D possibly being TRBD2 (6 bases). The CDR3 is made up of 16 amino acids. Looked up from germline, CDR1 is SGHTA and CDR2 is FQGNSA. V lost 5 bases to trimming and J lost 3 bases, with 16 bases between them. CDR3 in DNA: TGTGCCAGCAGCACCCGGGGGAGGACTCACACCGGGGAGCTGTTTTTT. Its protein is CASSTRGRTHTGELFF.

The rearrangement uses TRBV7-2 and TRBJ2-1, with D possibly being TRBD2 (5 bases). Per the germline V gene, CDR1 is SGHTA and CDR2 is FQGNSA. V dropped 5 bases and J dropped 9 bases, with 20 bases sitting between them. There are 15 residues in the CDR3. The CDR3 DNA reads TGTGCCAGCAGCATTCCCCGAAGCTGGGCGGGTGAGCAGTTCTTC. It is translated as CASSIPRSWAGEQFF.

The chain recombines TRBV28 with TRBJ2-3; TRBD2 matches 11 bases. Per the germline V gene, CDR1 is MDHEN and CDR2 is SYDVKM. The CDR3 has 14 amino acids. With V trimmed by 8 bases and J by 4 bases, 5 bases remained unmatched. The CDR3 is CASALAGAPDTQYF. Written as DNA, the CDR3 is TGTGCCAGCGCACTAGCGGGAGCTCCAGATACGCAGTATTTT.

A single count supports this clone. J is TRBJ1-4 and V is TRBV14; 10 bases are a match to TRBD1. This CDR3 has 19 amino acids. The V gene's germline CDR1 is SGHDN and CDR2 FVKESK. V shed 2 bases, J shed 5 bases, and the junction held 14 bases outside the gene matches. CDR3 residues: CASSQTPGQGVPPNEKLFF. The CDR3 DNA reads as TGTGCCAGCAGCCAAACCCCTGGACAGGGGGTACCACCAAATGAAAAACTGTTTTTT.

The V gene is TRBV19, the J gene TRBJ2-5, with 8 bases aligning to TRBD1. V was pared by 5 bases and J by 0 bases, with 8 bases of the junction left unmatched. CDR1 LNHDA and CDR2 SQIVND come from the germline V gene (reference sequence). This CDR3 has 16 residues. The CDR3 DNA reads TGTGCCAGTAGTCCAGTTGAGGGACAGGACCAAGAGACCCAGTACTTC. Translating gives CASSPVEGQDQETQYF.

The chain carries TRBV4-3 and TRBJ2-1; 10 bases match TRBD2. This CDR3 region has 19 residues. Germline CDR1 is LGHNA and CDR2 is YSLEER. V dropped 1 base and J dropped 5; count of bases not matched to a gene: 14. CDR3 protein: CASSQVSSGAGGGHNEQFF. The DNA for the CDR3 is TGCGCCAGCAGCCAAGTTTCTTCTGGAGCGGGAGGGGGCCACAATGAGCAGTTCTTC.

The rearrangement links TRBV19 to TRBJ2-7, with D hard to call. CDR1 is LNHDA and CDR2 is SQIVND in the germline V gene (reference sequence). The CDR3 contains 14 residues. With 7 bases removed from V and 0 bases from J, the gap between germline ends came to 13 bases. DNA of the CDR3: TGTGCCAGTAAGGACGCCTTTAGCTCCTACGAGCAGTACTTC. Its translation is CASKDAFSSYEQYF.

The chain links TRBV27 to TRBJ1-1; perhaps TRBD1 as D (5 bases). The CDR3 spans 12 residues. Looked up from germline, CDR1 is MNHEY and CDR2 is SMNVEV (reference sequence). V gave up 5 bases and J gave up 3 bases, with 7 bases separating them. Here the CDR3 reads CASSEGHTEAFF. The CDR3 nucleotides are TGTGCCAGCAGTGAGGGGCACACTGAAGCTTTCTTT.

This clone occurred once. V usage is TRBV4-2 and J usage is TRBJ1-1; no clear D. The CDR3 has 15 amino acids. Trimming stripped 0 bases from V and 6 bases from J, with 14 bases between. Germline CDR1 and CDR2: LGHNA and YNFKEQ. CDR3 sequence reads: CASSQDRLPSAEAFF. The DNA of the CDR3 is TGTGCCAGCAGCCAAGATAGGCTGCCGTCCGCTGAAGCTTTCTTT.

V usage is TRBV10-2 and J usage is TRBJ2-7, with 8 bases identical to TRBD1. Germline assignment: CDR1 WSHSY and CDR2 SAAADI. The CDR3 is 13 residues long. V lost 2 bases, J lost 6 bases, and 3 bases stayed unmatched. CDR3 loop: CASSEGQGGEQYF. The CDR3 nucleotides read TGCGCCAGCAGTGAGGGACAGGGCGGCGAGCAGTACTTC.